This entry lists 9 T cell receptor beta chains sequenced from one sample in a study of blood T cell repertoires in COVID-19. Profiling relied on immunoSEQ multiplex PCR, and the TCRdb table lists in-frame clones only, not all of them. The sample lists 95,000 or so clones, roughly 86% seen once, with about 18% in the top ten. Sample: peripheral blood. Source of these receptors: a human donor in a cohort sampled during active COVID-19.

The CDR3 reads CASSVGQESYGYTF. The CDR3 region has the DNA TGTGCCAGCAGCGTAGGACAGGAGTCCTATGGCTACACCTTC. This chain uses TRBV9 with TRBJ1-2; a possible D gene is TRBD1 (6 bases). Trimming pared 0 bases from V and 4 bases from J, leaving 10 bases between. Germline CDR1 is SGDLS and CDR2 is YYNGEE. The CDR3 has 14 residues.

This clone was recorded once. This rearrangement joins TRBV28 to TRBJ2-6; maybe TRBD1 (5 bases). V was clipped by 3 bases and J by 2 bases, with 11 bases between them. This CDR3 has 16 amino acids. In germline, CDR1 is MDHEN, CDR2 SYDVKM. CDR3 in DNA: TGTGCCAGCAGTTTGTATCCAGGGCCTGGGGCCAACGTCCTGACTTTC. Translating it yields CASSLYPGPGANVLTF. Drawing the rest from reference TRBV28 and TRBJ2-6, the complete variable domain is DVKVTQSSRYLVKRTGEKVFLECVQDMDHENMFWYRQDPGLGLRLIYFSYDVKMKEKGDIPEGYSVSREKKERFSLILESASTNQTSMYLCASSLYPGPGANVLTFGAGSRLTVL.

The chain has TRBV4-1 and TRBJ2-6; 8 bases align to TRBD1. The CDR3 extends over 16 amino acids. V trimming: 8 bases; J trimming: 0 bases; junction bases outside the gene matches: 6. Germline CDR1 is MGHRA and CDR2 is YSYEKL. The CDR3 coding sequence is TGCGCCAGCGCCACCGGGACAGGCTCTGGGGCCAACGTCCTGACTTTC. It translates to CASATGTGSGANVLTF.

This chain uses TRBV9 with TRBJ1-5; D ambiguous. Germline CDR1 and CDR2: SGDLS and YYNGEE. The CDR3 spans 13 residues. The V end lost 3 bases, the J end lost 6 bases, and 10 bases lay between the germline ends. In nucleotides, the CDR3 is TGTGCCAGCAGCGCGTCGGAGGGTCAGCCCCAGCATTTT. Translated, it gives CASSASEGQPQHF. Using reference TRBV9 and TRBJ1-5 for the parts outside the CDR3, the full variable domain is DSGVTQTPKHLITATGQRVTLRCSPRSGDLSVYWYQQSLDQGLQFLIQYYNGEERAKGNILERFSAQQFPDLHSELNLSSLELGDSALYFCASSASEGQPQHFGDGTRLSIL.

The chain couples TRBV9 to TRBJ1-1, with D uncertain. V dropped 4 bases and J dropped 1 base, with 11 bases sitting between them. The CDR3 is made up of 14 amino acids. CDR1 is SGDLS and CDR2 is YYNGEE in the germline V gene. The CDR3 sequence: CASSSGMKNTEAFF. The CDR3, as DNA: TGTGCCAGCAGCTCGGGGATGAAGAACACTGAAGCTTTCTTT.

This clone was recorded a few times. The rearrangement links TRBV5-1 to TRBJ2-7; the match to TRBD2 covers 8 bases. The J segment lost 6 bases and the V segment lost 6 bases, leaving 11 bases of the junction unmatched. Germline values: CDR1 SGHRS, CDR2 YFSETQ. This CDR3 spans 14 amino acids. The CDR3 DNA sequence: TGCGCCAGCACCTCCGGGACTAGTACCGCCGAGCAGTACTTC. Translating it yields CASTSGTSTAEQYF. The variable domain in full, with the rest retrieved from reference TRBV5-1 and TRBJ2-7, is KAGVTQTPRYLIKTRGQQVTLSCSPISGHRSVSWYQQTPGQGLQFLFEYFSETQRNKGNFPGRFSGRQFSNSRSEMNVSTLELGDSALYLCASTSGTSTAEQYFGPGTRLTVT.

The chain is built from TRBV4-1 and TRBJ2-3; 8 bases align to TRBD2. The germline V gene encodes CDR1 MGHRA and CDR2 YSYEKL. After removal of 0 bases from V and 0 bases from J, the junction contained 11 bases not matched to a gene. The CDR3 spans 19 residues. Here the CDR3 reads CASSQDHAGGTTSTDTQYF. Written as DNA, the CDR3 is TGCGCCAGCAGCCAAGACCACGCGGGGGGTACCACTAGCACAGATACGCAGTATTTT.

V and J are TRBV7-9 and TRBJ1-4; D gene unclear. Trimming cost V 1 base and J 2 bases, with 5 bases left between them. The CDR3 has 14 residues. Germline V gives CDR1 SEHNR, CDR2 FQNEAQ (reference sequence). CDR3 coding DNA: TGTGCCAGCAGCTTAGATCAGACTAATGAAAAACTGTTTTTT. Its protein is CASSLDQTNEKLFF. Filled out from reference TRBV7-9 and TRBJ1-4, the complete variable domain reads DTGVSQNPRHKITKRGQNVTFRCDPISEHNRLYWYRQTLGQGPEFLTYFQNEAQLEKSRLLSDRFSAERPKGSFSTLEIQRTEQGDSAMYLCASSLDQTNEKLFFGSGTQLSVL.

The chain employs TRBV19 and TRBJ2-7, with a possible D match to TRBD2 (6 bases). V gave up 3 bases and J gave up 0 bases, with 15 bases separating them. CDR1 and CDR2 from the germline V gene are LNHDA and SQIVND (reference sequence). The CDR3 is made up of 16 amino acids. CDR3 region: CASSMVGGARSYEQYF. In DNA, the CDR3 is TGTGCCAGTAGTATGGTAGGCGGGGCCCGCTCCTACGAGCAGTACTTC. The full variable domain, rest sourced from reference TRBV19 and TRBJ2-7, is DGGITQSPKYLFRKEGQNVTLSCEQNLNHDAMYWYRQDPGQGLRLIYYSQIVNDFQKGDIAEGYSVSREKKESFPLTVTSAQKNPTAFYLCASSMVGGARSYEQYFGPGTRLTVT.